This T cell receptor (beta chain) was documented in a study of identical twins. Findings and caveats of the study: Memory repertoires showed no such pattern, whereas abundant cord blood beta clonotypes carried fewer insertions. Zero-insertion findings could be partly confounded by invariant cells (MAIT and iNKT cells).

V lost 5 bases and J lost 1, with 13 bases in between. Germline values: CDR1 SEHNR, CDR2 FQNEAQ (reference sequence). This CDR3 contains 15 residues. This clonotype has at least ten counts. Antigen unknown. Each CDR3 protein gets one entry after TCRdb re-called the 5' RACE reads with MiXCR. The data hold 150,000 or so distinct CDR3 sequences, with roughly 3.3% observed a single time. This rearrangement joins TRBV7-9 to TRBJ2-3, with D unresolved. The clonotype comes from a man aged 18 to 30 in good health. The sample consisted of memory T cells sorted from blood. CDR3 loop: CASSRDFRGTDTQYF. DNA of the CDR3: TGTGCCAGCAGCCGTGACTTTCGTGGCACAGATACGCAGTATTTT.